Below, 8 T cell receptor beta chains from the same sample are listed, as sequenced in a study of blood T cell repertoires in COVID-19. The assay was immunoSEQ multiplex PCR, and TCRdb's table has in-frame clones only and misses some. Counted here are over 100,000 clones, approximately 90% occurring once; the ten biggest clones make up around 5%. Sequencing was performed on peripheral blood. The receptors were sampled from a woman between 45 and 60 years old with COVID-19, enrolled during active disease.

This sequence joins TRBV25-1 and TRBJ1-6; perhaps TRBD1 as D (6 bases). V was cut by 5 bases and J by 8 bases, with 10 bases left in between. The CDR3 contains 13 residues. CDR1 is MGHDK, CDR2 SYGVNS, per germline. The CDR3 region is CASSRGWDSPLHF. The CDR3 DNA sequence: TGTGCCAGCAGTAGGGGGTGGGATTCACCCCTCCACTTT.

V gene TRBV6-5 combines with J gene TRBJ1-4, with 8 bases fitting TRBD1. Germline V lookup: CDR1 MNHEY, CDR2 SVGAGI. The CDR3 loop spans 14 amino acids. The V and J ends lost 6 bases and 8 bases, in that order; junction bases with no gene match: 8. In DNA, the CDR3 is TGTGCCAGCAGCCCCCAGGGGGCTGAGGAAAAACTGTTTTTT. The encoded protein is CASSPQGAEEKLFF.

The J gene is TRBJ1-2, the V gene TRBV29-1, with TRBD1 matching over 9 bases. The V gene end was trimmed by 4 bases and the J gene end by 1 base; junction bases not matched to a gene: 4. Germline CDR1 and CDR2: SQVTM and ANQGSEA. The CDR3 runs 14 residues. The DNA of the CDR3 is TGCAGCGTTGGCGACAGGGGGGGTAACTATGGCTACACCTTC. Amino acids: CSVGDRGGNYGYTF.

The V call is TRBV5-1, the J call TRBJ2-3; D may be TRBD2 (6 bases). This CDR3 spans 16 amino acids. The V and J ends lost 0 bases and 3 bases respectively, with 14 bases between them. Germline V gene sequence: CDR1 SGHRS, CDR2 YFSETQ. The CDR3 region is CASSLAGVAETDTQYF. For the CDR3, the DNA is TGCGCCAGCAGCTTGGCCGGAGTAGCGGAGACAGATACGCAGTATTTT.

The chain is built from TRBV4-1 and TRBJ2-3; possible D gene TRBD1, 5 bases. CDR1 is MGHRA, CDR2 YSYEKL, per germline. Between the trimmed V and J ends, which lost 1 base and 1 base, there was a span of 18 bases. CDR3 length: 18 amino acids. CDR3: CASSQGALGTGRTDTQYF. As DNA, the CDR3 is TGCGCCAGCAGCCAAGGAGCGCTGGGAACAGGTCGCACAGATACGCAGTATTTT.

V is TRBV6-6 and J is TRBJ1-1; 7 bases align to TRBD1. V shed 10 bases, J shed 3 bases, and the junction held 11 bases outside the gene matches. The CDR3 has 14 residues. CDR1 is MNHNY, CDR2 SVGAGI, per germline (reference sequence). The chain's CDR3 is CATRPEDRDTEAFF. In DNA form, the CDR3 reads TGTGCCACACGACCAGAAGACAGGGACACTGAAGCTTTCTTT.

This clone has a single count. CDR3 protein: CASSGGGQGTMNTEAFF. As DNA, the CDR3 is TGTGCCAGCAGTGGGGGGGGACAGGGGACGATGAACACTGAAGCTTTCTTT. The chain links TRBV2 to TRBJ1-1; 10 positions agree with TRBD1. V shed 4 bases and J 0 bases; nucleotides not matched to a gene: 8. The CDR3 runs to 17 residues. CDR1 SNHLY and CDR2 FYNNEI come from the germline V gene.

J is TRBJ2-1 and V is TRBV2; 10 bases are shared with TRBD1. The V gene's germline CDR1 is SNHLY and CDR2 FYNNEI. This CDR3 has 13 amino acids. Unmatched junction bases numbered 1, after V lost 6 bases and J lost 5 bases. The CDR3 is CASSGTGDNEQFF. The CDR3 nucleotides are TGTGCCAGCAGCGGGACAGGGGACAATGAGCAGTTCTTC. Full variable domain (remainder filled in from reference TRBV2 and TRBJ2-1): EPEVTQTPSHQVTQMGQEVILRCVPISNHLYFYWYRQILGQKVEFLVSFYNNEISEKSEIFDDQFSVERPDGSNFTLKIRSTKLEDSAMYFCASSGTGDNEQFFGPGTRLTVL.